The TCR beta chain under discussion was sequenced for a study of T and B cells in COVID-19 patients. Looking at the study overall: Blood was sampled from COVID-19 patients who were either actively infected or recovered.

BIOMED2 TRB-A/B primer pools were used in multiplex TRB PCR. TCRdb ran MiXCR on the multiplex PCR reads and lists one entry per CDR3 protein. The table includes some 21,000 distinct CDR3 sequences, over 25% detected once. From germline, CDR1 is MNHEY and CDR2 SMNVEV (reference sequence). The CDR3 loop spans 17 amino acids. V shed 5 bases and J 1 base; nucleotides not matched to a gene: 8. This clonotype was seen only a few times. No antigen is known for it. TRB was amplified from about 250-500 ng of blood genomic DNA. Regarding the study as a whole: There were some 2,500 TCR clusters exclusive to the recovered cohort, approximately 34 with low generation probability.

This chain uses TRBV27 with TRBJ2-4; 10 bases map to TRBD1. Material: blood. The receptor comes from a human donor who had recovered from COVID-19. Here the CDR3 reads CASSPRQGAHAKNIQYF. CDR3 bases: TGTGCCAGCAGTCCTAGACAGGGGGCGCATGCCAAAAACATTCAGTACTTC.